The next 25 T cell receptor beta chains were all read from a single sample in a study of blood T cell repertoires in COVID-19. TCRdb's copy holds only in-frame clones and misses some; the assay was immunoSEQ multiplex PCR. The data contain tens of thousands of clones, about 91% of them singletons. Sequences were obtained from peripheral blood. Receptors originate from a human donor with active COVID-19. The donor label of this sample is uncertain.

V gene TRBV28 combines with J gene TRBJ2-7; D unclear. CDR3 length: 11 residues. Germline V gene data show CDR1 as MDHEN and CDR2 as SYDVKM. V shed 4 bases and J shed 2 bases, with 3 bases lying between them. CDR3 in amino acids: CASSSTYEQYF. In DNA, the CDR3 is TGTGCCAGCAGTTCCACCTACGAGCAGTACTTC.

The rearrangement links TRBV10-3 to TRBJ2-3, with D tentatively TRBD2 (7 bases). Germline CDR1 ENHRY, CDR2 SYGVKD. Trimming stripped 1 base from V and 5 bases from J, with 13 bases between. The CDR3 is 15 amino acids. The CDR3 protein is CAISEYAGAGDTQYF. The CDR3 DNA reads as TGTGCCATCAGTGAGTATGCGGGGGCTGGAGATACGCAGTATTTT.

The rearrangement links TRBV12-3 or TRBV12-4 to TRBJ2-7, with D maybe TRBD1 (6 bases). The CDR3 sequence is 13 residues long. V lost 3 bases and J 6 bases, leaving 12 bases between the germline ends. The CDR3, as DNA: TGTGCCAGCAGTTTGACAGGCACATTCGAGCAGTACTTC. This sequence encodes CASSLTGTFEQYF.

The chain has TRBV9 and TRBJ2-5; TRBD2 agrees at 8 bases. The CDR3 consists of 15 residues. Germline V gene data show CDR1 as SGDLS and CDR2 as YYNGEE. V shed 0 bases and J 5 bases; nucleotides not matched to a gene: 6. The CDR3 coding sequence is TGTGCCAGCAGCGTAGACGGGAGGGGTGGGGAGACCCAGTACTTC. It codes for CASSVDGRGGETQYF. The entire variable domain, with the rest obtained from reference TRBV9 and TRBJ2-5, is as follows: DSGVTQTPKHLITATGQRVTLRCSPRSGDLSVYWYQQSLDQGLQFLIQYYNGEERAKGNILERFSAQQFPDLHSELNLSSLELGDSALYFCASSVDGRGGETQYFGPGTRLLVL.

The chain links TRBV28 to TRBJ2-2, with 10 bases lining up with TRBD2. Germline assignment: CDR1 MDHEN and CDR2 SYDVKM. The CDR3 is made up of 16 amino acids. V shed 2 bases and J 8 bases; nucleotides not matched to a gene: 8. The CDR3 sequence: CASSLVAGGLTGELFF. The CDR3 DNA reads TGTGCCAGCAGTTTAGTAGCGGGAGGTCTGACGGGGGAGCTGTTTTTT.

CDR3 loop: CASSSGGRDSGYTF. The DNA of the CDR3 is TGTGCCAGCAGTTCCGGTGGGAGGGACTCGGGCTACACCTTC. The V and J genes are TRBV28 and TRBJ1-2, with D possibly TRBD1 on 5 matching bases. V gave up 4 bases and J gave up 8 bases, with 17 bases separating them. Germline assignment: CDR1 MDHEN and CDR2 SYDVKM. The length of the CDR3 is 14 residues.

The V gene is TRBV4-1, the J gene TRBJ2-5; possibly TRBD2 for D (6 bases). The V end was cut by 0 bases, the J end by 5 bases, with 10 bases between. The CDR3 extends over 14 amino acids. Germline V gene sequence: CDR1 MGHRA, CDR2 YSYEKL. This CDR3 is CASSQDGRRETQYF. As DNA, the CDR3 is TGCGCCAGCAGCCAAGACGGGAGACGGGAGACCCAGTACTTC.

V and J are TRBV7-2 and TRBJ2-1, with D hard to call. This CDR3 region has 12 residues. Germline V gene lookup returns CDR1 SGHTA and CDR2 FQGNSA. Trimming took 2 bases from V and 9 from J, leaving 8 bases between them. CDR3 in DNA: TGTGCCAGCAGCTTATATCTAGTTGAGCAGTTCTTC. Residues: CASSLYLVEQFF.

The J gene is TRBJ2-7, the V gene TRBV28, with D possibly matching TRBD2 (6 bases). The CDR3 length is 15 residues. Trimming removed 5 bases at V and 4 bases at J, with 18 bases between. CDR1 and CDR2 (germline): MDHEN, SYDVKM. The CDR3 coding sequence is TGTGCCAGCAGTAAATACGGGAGATTTGGGTACGAGCAGTACTTC. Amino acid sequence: CASSKYGRFGYEQYF.

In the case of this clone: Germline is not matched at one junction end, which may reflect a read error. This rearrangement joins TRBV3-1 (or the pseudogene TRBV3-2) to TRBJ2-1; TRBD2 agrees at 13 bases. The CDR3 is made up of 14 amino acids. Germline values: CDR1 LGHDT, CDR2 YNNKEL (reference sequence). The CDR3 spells CASSRGLAGDERFF. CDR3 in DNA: TGTGCCAGCAGCCGTGGACTAGCGGGAGATGAGCGGTTCTTC.

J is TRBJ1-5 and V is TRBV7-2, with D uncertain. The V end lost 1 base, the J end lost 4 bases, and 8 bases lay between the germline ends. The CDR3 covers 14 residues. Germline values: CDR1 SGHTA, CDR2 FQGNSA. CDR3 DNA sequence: TGTGCCAGCAGCTTAGGTCAGAAAAATCAGCCCCAGCATTTT. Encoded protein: CASSLGQKNQPQHF. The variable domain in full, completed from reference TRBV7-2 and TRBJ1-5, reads GAGVSQSPSNKVTEKGKDVELRCDPISGHTALYWYRQSLGQGLEFLIYFQGNSAPDKSGLPSDRFSAERTGGSVSTLTIQRTQQEDSAVYLCASSLGQKNQPQHFGDGTRLSIL.

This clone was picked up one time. The CDR3 DNA follows: TGTGCCAGCGAACCAGGAGGGTCGGAGACCCAGTACTTC. Amino acids: CASEPGGSETQYF. The J gene is TRBJ2-5, the V gene TRBV6-5, with a weak D call TRBD2 (6 bases). The CDR3 is 13 amino acids. V lost 8 bases and J 5 bases, leaving 15 bases between the germline ends. CDR1 and CDR2 (germline): MNHEY, SVGAGI.

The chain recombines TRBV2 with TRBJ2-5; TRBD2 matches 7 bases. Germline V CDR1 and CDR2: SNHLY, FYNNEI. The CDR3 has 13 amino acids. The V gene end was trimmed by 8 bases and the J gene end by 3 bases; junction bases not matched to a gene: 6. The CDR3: CASLGDYKETQYF. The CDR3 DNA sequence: TGTGCCAGCCTCGGGGACTATAAAGAGACCCAGTACTTC.

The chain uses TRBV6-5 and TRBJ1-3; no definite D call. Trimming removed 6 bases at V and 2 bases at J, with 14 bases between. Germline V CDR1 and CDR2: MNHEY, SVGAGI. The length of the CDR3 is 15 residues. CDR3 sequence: CASSTTSTPGNTIYF. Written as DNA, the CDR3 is TGTGCCAGCAGCACGACAAGTACCCCTGGAAACACCATATATTTT.

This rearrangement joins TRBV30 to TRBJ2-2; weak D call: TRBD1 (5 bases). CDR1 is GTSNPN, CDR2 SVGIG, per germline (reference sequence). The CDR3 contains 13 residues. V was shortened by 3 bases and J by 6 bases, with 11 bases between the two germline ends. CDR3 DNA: TGTGCCTGGAGATCGCAGGGCGCCGGGGAGCTGTTTTTT. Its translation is CAWRSQGAGELFF.

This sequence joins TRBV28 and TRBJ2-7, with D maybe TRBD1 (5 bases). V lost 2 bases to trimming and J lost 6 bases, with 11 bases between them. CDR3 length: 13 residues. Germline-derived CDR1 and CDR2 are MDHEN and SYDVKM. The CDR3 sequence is CASSLAQVGEQYF. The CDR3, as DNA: TGTGCCAGCAGTTTAGCACAGGTGGGCGAGCAGTACTTC.

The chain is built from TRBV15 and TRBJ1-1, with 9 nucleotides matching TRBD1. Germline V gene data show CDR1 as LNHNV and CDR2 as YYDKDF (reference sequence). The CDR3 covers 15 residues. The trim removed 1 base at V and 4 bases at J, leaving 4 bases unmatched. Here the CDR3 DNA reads TGTGCCACCAGCAGAGCGTCGACAGGGGGCACTGAAGCTTTCTTT. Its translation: CATSRASTGGTEAFF.

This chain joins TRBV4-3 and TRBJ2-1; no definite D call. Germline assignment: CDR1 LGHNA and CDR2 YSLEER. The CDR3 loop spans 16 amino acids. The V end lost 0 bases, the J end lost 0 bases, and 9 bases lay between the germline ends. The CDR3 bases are TGCGCCAGCAGCCAAGATAACGACAACTCCTACAATGAGCAGTTCTTC. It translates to CASSQDNDNSYNEQFF.

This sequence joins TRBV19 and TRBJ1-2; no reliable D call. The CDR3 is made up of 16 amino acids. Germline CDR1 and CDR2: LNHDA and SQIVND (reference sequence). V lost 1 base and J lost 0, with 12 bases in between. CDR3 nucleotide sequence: TGTGCCAGTAGTATAGCTGGGAGGAGGGCTAACTATGGCTACACCTTC. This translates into CASSIAGRRANYGYTF.

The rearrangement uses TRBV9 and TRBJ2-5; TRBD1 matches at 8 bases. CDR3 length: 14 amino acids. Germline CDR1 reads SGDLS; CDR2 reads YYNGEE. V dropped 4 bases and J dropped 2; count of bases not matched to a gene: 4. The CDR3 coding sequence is TGTGCCAGCAGCTTACAGGGGGGACAAGAGACCCAGTACTTC. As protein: CASSLQGGQETQYF.

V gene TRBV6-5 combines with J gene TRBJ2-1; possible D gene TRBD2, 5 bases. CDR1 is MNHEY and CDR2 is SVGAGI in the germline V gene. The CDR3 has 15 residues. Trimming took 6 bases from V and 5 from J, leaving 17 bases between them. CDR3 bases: TGTGCCAGCAGCAAAACGCAAAGAGGGAACAATGAGCAGTTCTTC. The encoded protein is CASSKTQRGNNEQFF.

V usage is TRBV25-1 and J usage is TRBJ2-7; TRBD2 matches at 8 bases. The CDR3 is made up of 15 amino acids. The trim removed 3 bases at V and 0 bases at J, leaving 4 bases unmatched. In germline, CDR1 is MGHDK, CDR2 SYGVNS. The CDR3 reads CASSDAGTSSYEQYF. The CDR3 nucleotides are TGTGCCAGCAGTGATGCCGGGACTAGCTCCTACGAGCAGTACTTC.

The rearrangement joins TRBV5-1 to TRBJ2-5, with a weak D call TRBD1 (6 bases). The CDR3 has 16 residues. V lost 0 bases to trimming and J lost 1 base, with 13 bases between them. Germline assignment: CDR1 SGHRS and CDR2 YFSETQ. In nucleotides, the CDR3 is TGCGCCAGCAGCTTGGCCCGGACAGTGGGCCAAGAGACCCAGTACTTC. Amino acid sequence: CASSLARTVGQETQYF.

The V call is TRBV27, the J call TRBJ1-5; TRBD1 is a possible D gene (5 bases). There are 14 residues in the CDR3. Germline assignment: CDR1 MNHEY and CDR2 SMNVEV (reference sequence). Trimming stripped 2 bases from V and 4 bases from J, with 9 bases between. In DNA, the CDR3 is TGTGCCAGCAGTTTAGACAGATCTAATCAGCCCCAGCATTTT. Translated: CASSLDRSNQPQHF.

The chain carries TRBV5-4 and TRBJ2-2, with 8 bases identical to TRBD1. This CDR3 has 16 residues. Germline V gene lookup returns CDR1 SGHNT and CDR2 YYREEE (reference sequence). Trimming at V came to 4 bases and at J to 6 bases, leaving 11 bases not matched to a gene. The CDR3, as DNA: TGTGCCAGCAGCCTCCTCAGGGGGCAGGTGGCCGGGGAGCTGTTTTTT. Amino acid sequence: CASSLLRGQVAGELFF.